This T cell receptor (beta chain) is drawn from a study of blood T cell repertoires in COVID-19. Study at large: Researchers got acute and convalescent COVID-19 samples from the United States, Italy and Spain.

The V and J ends lost 4 bases and 7 bases, in that order; junction bases with no gene match: 19. The CDR3 spans 17 residues. Looked up from germline, CDR1 is MNHEY and CDR2 is SMNVEV (reference sequence). Using immunoSEQ multiplex PCR, the repertoire was profiled, and TCRdb retains in-frame clones only, with some absent. Here the sample spans 120,000 or so clones, around 87% being singletons. This receptor was identified in a human donor in a cohort sampled during active COVID-19. The material sequenced was peripheral blood. The V and J genes are TRBV27 and TRBJ2-7; 7 bases agree with TRBD2. The chain's CDR3 is CASSSHVWEGQSHEQYF. The CDR3 DNA follows: TGTGCCAGCAGTTCTCACGTTTGGGAGGGCCAATCCCATGAGCAGTACTTC.